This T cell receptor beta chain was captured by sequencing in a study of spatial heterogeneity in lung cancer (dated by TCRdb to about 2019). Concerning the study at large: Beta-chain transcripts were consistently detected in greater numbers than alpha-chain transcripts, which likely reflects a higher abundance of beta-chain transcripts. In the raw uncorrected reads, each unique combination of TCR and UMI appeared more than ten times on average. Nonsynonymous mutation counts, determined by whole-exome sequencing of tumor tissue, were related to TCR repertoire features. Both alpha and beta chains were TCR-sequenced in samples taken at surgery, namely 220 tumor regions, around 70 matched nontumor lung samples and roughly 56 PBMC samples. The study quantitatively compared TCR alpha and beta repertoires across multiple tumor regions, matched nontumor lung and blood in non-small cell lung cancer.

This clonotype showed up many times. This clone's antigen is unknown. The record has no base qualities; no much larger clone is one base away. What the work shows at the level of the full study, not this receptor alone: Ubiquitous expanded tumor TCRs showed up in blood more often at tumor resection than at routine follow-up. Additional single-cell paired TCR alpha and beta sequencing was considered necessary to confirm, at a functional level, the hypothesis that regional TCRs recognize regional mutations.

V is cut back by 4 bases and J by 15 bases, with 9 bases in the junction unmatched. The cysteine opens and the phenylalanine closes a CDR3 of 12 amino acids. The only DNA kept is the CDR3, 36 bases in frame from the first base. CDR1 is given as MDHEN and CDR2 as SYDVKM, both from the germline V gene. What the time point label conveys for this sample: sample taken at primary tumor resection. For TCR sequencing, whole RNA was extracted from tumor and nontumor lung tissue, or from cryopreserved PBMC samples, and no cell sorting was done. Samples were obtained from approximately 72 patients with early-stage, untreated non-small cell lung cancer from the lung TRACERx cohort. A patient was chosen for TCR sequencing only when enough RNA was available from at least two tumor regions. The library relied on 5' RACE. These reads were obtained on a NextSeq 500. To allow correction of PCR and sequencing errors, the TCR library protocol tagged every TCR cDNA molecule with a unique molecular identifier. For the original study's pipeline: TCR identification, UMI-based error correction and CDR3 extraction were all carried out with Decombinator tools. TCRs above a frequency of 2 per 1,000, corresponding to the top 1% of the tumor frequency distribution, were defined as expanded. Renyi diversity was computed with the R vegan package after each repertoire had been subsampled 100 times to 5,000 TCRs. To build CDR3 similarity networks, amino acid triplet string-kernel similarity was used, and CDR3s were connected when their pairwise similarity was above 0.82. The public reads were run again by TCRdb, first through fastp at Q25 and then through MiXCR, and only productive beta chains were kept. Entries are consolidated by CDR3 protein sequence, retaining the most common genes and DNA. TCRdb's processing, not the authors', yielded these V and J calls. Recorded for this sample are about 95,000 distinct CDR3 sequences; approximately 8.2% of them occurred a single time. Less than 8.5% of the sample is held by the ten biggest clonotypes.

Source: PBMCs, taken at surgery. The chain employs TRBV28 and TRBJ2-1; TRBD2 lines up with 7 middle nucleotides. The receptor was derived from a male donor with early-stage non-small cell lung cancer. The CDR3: CASSSTAGPRFF. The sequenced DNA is TGTGCCAGCAGTTCTACAGCGGGACCTCGGTTCTTC. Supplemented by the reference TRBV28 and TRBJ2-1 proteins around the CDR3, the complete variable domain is DVKVTQSSRYLVKRTGEKVFLECVQDMDHENMFWYRQDPGLGLRLIYFSYDVKMKEKGDIPEGYSVSREKKERFSLILESASTNQTSMYLCASSSTAGPRFFGPGTRLTVL.